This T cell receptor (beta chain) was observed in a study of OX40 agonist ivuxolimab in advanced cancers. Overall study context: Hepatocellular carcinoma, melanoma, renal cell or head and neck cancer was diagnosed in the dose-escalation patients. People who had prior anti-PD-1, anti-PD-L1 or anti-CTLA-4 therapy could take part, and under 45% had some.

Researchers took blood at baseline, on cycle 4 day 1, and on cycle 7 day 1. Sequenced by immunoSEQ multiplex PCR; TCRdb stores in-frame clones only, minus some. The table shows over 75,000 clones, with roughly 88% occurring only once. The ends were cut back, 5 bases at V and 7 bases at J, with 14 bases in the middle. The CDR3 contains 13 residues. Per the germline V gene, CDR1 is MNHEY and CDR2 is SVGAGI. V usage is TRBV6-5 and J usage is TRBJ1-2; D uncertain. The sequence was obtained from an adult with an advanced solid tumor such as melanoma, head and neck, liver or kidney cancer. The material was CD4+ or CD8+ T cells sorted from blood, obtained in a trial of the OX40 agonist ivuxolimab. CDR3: CASSIFRRVGYTF. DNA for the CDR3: TGTGCCAGCAGTATCTTCCGCCGGGTTGGCTACACCTTC.